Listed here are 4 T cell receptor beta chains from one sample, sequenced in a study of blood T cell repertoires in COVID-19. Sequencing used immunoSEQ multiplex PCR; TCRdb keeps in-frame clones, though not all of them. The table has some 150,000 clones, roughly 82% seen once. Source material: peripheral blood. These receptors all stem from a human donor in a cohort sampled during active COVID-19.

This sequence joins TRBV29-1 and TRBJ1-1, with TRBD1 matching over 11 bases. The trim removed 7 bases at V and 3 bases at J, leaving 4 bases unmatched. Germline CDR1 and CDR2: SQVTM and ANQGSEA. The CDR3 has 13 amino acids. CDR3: CSARDRGYTEAFF. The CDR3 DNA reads TGCAGCGCGCGGGACAGGGGGTACACTGAAGCTTTCTTT.

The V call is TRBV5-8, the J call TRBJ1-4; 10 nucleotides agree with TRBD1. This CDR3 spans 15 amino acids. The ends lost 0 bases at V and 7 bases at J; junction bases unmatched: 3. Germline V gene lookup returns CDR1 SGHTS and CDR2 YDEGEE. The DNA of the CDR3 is TGTGCCAGCAGCTTGGGGGACAGGGGAAGTGAAAAACTGTTTTTT. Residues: CASSLGDRGSEKLFF.

CDR3 sequence reads: CAGNRDRGNGYTF. CDR3 coding DNA: TGTGCCGGGAATAGGGACAGGGGTAATGGCTACACCTTC. The rearrangement links TRBV30 to TRBJ1-2, with TRBD1 identical over 10 bases. The CDR3 contains 13 residues. The germline V gene encodes CDR1 GTSNPN and CDR2 SVGIG (reference sequence). V lost 8 bases, J lost 6 bases, and 9 bases stayed unmatched.

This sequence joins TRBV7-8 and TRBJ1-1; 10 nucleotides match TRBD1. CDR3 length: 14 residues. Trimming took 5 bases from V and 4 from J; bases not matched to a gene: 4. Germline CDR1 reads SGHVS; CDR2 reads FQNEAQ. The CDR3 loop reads CASSPDRGPTEAFF. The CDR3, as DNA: TGTGCCAGCAGCCCCGACAGGGGGCCCACTGAAGCTTTCTTT.